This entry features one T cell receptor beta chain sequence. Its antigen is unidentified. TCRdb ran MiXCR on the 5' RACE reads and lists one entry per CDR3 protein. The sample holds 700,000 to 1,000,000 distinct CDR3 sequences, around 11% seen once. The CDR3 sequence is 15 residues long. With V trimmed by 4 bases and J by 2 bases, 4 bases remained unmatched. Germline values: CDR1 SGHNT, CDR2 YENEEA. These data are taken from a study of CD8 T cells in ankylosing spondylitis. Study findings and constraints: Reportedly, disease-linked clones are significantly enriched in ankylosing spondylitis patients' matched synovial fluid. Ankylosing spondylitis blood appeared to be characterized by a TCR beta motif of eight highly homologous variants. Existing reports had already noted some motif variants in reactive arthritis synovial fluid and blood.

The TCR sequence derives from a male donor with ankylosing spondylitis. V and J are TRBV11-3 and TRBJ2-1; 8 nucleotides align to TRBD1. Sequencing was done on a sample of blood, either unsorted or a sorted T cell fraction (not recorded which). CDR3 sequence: CASSSYRGAYNEQFF. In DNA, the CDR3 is TGTGCCAGCAGCTCTTACAGGGGGGCCTACAATGAGCAGTTCTTC.